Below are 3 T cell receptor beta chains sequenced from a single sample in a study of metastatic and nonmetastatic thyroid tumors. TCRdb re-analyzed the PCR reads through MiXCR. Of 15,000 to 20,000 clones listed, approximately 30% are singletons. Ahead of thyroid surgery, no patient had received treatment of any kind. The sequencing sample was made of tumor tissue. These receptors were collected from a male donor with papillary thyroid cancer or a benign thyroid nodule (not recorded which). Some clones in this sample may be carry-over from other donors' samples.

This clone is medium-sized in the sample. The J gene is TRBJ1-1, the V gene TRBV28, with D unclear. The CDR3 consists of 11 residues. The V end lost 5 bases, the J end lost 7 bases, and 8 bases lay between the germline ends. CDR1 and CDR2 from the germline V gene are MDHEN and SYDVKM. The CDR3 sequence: CASSLRGEAFF. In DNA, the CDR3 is TGTGCCAGCAGTCTACGGGGTGAAGCTTTCTTT.

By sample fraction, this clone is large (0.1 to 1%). CDR3 DNA: TGTGCCAGCAGTTACTCCCCGAGGGAAAAACTGTTTTTT. It encodes CASSYSPREKLFF. This chain links TRBV6-5 with TRBJ1-4; D remains unclear. Trimming removed 0 bases from V and 8 bases from J, with 7 bases in between. This CDR3 is built from 13 residues. The germline V gene has CDR1 MNHEY and CDR2 SVGAGI.

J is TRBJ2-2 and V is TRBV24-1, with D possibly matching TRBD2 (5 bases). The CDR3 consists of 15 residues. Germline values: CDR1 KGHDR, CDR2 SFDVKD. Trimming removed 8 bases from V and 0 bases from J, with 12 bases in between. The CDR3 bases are TGTGCCACCATGGGGTACGGGGCGAACACCGGGGAGCTGTTTTTT. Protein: CATMGYGANTGELFF.